Included here is one TCR beta chain sequence, with context. Though nominally healthy at sampling, donors likely had unrecorded immune exposures. 60 Vbeta and 13 Jbeta primers were used in PCR. Generated by immunoSEQ multiplex PCR, the TCRdb table keeps only in-frame clones and is missing some. There are about 160,000 clones in the sample; about three quarters occur only once, and around 2.4% lies in the top ten. This entry comes from a study of cytomegalovirus exposure and HLA in healthy donors. The CDR3 length is 15 residues. V lost 3 bases and J lost 0, with 12 bases in between. The germline V gene encodes CDR1 MNHEY and CDR2 SMNVEV (reference sequence).

The V call is TRBV27, the J call TRBJ2-7; D may be TRBD1 (5 bases). Sequenced material: PBMCs. The source is a female donor in good health and CMV-seronegative. CDR3 DNA sequence: TGTGCCAGCAGTTTCACAGGCTTGGGCTCCTACGAGCAGTACTTC. It translates to CASSFTGLGSYEQYF.